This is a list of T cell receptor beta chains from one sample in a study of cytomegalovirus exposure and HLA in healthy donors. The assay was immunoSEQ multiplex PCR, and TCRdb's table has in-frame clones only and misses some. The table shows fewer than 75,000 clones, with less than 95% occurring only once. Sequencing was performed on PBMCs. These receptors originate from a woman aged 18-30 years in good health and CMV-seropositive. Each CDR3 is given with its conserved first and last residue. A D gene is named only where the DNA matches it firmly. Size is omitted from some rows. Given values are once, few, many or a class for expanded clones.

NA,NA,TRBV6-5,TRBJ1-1,CASMRTANTEAFF,TGTGCCAGCATGCGGACAGCCAACACTGAAGCTTTCTTT
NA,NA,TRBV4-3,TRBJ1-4,CASSQETATTNEKLFF,TGCGCCAGCAGCCAAGAAACAGCTACAACTAATGAAAAACTGTTTTTT
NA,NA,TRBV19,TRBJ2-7,CASRETGSSYEQYF,TGTGCCAGTAGGGAAACAGGGAGCTCCTACGAGCAGTACTTC
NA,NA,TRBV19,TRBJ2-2,CASSMQQGIGELFF,TGTGCCAGTAGTATGCAACAGGGAATCGGGGAGCTGTTTTTT
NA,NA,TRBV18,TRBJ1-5,CASSPGAYQPQHF,TGTGCCAGCTCACCGGGAGCTTATCAGCCCCAGCATTTT
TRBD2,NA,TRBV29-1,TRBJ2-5,CSAGGVRGETQYF,TGCAGCGCGGGAGGAGTAAGAGGGGAGACCCAGTACTTC
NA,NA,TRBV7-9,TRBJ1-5,CASSPTGNNQPQHF,TGTGCCAGCAGCCCGACAGGTAACAATCAGCCCCAGCATTTT
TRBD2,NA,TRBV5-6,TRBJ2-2,CASWRSGRGAGELFF,TGTGCCAGTTGGAGGAGCGGGAGGGGTGCCGGGGAGCTGTTTTTT
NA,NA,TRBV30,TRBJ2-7,CAWSLSYEQYF,TGTGCCTGGAGTTTGAGCTACGAGCAGTACTTC
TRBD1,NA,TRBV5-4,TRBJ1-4,CASSTTGTGEEKLFF,TGTGCCAGCAGTACGACCGGGACAGGTGAAGAAAAACTGTTTTTT
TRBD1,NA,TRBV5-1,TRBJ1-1,CASSRDRVDGTEAFF,TGCGCCAGCAGCCGGGACAGGGTGGACGGCACTGAAGCTTTCTTT
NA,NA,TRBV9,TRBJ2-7,CASTRDTGSSYEQYF,TGTGCCAGCACCCGGGACACAGGGAGCTCCTACGAGCAGTACTTC
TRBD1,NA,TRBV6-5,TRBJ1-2,CASSPRDRVYGYTF,TGTGCCAGCAGTCCGCGGGACAGAGTCTATGGCTACACCTTC
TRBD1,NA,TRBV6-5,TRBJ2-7,CASSSGQGYEQYF,TGTGCCAGCAGTTCTGGACAGGGTTACGAGCAGTACTTC
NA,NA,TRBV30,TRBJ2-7,CAWSDLFEQYF,TGTGCCTGGAGTGATCTTTTCGAGCAGTACTTC
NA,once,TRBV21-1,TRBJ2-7,CASSARLAGVYEQYF,TGTGCCAGCAGCGCAAGACTAGCGGGGGTATACGAGCAGTACTTC
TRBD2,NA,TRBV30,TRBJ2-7,CAWSLWEGMYEQYF,TGTGCCTGGAGTTTGTGGGAGGGAATGTACGAGCAGTACTTC
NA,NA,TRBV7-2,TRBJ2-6,CASSLVVRDSGANVLTF,TGTGCCAGCAGCTTAGTGGTCAGGGATTCTGGGGCCAACGTCCTGACTTTC
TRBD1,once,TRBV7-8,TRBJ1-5,CASSLDDRANQPQHF,TGTGCCAGCAGCTTAGATGACAGGGCCAATCAGCCCCAGCATTTT
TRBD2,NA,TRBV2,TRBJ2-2,CASSPLAGGRTGELFF,TGTGCCAGCAGTCCACTAGCGGGGGGCAGGACCGGGGAGCTGTTTTTT
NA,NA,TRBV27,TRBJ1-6,CASSWAGHGNSPLHF,TGTGCCAGCAGTTGGGCGGGGCACGGAAATTCACCCCTCCACTTT
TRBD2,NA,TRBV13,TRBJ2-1,CASSSLTSGGAMSPQFF,TGTGCCAGCAGCTCCTTGACTAGCGGGGGGGCGATGTCTCCCCAGTTCTTC
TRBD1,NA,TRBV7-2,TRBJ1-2,CAARQGANYGYTF,TGTGCCGCTAGACAGGGGGCAAACTATGGCTACACCTTC
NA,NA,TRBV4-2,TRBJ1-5,CASAPQGVYQPQHF,TGTGCCAGCGCCCCCCAAGGGGTTTATCAGCCCCAGCATTTT
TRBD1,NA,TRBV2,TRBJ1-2,CASSPGQRNYGYTF,TGTGCCAGCAGTCCGGGACAGCGGAACTATGGCTACACCTTC
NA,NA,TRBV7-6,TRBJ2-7,CASSPGTTLYEQYF,TGTGCCAGCAGCCCCGGGACAACTCTTTACGAGCAGTACTTC
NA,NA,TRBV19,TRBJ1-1,CASRLGVGTEAFF,TGTGCCAGTAGGCTCGGGGTGGGTACTGAAGCTTTCTTT
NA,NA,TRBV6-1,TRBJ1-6,CASAIGSPLHF,TGTGCCAGCGCTATTGGTTCACCCCTCCACTTT
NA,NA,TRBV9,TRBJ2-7,CASSVGAGLSYEQYF,TGTGCCAGCAGCGTAGGGGCGGGACTCTCCTACGAGCAGTACTTC
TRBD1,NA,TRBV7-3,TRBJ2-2,CASSGSGQGATGELFF,TGTGCCAGCAGCGGCTCAGGACAGGGGGCAACCGGGGAGCTGTTTTTT
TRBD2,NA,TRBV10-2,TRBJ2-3,CASRNSGGDTQYF,TGCGCCAGTCGGAATAGCGGGGGGGATACGCAGTATTTT
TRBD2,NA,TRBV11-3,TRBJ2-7,CASSSGRGDFYEQYF,TGTGCCAGCAGCTCCGGGAGGGGCGATTTCTACGAGCAGTACTTC
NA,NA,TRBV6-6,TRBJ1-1,CASRGSTENTEAFF,TGTGCCAGCAGGGGCTCAACGGAAAACACTGAAGCTTTCTTT
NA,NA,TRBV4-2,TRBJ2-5,CASSQELPETQYF,TGTGCCAGCAGCCAAGAGCTACCGGAGACCCAGTACTTC
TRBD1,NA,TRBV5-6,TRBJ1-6,CASSLRSGGSPLHF,TGTGCCAGCAGCTTGAGGTCAGGGGGTTCACCCCTCCACTTT
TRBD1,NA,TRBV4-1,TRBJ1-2,CASSAGQGGGYGYTF,TGCGCCAGCAGCGCAGGACAGGGAGGAGGCTATGGCTACACCTTC
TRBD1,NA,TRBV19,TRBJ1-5,CASSRTGDQPQHF,TGTGCCAGTAGCCGGACAGGGGATCAGCCCCAGCATTTT
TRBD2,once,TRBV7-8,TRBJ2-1,CASRRGGGGVNEQFF,TGTGCCAGCAGGCGGGGCGGGGGGGGAGTAAATGAGCAGTTCTTC
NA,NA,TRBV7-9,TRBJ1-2,CASPGRETLRF,TGTGCCAGCCCAGGCCGTGAGACCTTGCGCTTC
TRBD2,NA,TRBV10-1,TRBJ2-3,CASSEETSGRYF,TGCGCCAGCAGTGAGGAGACTAGCGGGAGGTATTTT
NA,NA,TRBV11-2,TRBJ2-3,CASSVTGKETDTQYF,TGTGCCAGCAGCGTGACAGGAAAAGAGACAGATACGCAGTATTTT
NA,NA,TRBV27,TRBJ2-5,CASIGGEAETQYF,TGTGCCAGCATAGGCGGGGAGGCGGAGACCCAGTACTTC
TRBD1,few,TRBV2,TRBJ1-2,CAESSGQGYGYTF,TGTGCCGAGAGCAGCGGACAGGGATATGGCTACACCTTC
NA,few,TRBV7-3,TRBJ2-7,CASSQGPGGYEQYF,TGTGCCAGCAGCCAGGGGCCGGGGGGCTACGAGCAGTACTTC